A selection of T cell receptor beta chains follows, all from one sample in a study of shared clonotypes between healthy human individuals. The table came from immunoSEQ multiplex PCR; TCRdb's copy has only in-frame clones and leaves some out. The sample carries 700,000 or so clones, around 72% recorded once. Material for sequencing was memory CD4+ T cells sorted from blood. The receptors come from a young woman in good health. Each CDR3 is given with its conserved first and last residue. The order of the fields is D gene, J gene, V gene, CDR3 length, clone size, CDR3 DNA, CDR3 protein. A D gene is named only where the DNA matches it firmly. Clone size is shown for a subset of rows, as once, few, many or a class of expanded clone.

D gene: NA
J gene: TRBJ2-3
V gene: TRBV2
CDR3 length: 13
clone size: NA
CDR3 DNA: TGTGCCAGCAGTGCCAGCCTCGCAGATACGCAGTATTTT
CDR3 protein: CASSASLADTQYF

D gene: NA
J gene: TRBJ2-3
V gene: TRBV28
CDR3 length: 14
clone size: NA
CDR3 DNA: TGTGCCAGCAGACGCCCGGGGGACACAGATACGCAGTATTTT
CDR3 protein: CASRRPGDTDTQYF

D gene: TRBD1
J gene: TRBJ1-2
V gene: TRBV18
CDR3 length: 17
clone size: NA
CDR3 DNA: TGTGCCAGCTCACCTCGACAGGGGGCCCAGGCCAACTATGGCTACACCTTC
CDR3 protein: CASSPRQGAQANYGYTF

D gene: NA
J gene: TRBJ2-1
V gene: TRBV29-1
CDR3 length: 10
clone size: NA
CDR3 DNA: TGCAGCGGGCAGTGGAATGAGCAGTTCTTC
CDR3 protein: CSGQWNEQFF

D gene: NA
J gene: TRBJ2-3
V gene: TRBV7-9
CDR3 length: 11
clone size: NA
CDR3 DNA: TGTGCCGGAGCGGCGGAAGATACGCAGTATTTT
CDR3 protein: CAGAAEDTQYF

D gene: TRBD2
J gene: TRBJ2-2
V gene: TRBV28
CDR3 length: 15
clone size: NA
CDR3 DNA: TGTGCCAGCAGAAATAGCGGGAGGGTAGGCGGGGAGCTGTTTTTT
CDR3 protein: CASRNSGRVGGELFF

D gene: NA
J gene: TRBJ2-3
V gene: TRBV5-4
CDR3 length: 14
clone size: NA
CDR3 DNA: TGTGCCAGCAGCCCGGGTAGCAGAGGAGATACGCAGTATTTT
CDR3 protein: CASSPGSRGDTQYF

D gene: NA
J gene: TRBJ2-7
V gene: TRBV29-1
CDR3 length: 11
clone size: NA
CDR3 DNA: TGCAGCGTCGGACAGATGTACGAGCAGTACTTC
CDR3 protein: CSVGQMYEQYF

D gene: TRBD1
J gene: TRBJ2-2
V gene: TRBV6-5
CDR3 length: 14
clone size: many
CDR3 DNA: TGTGCCAGCAGAGGACAGGGGGACATCGGGGAGCTGTTTTTT
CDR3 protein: CASRGQGDIGELFF

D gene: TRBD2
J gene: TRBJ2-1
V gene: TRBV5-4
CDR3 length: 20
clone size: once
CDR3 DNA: TGTGCCAGCAGCCGAAAAATTGGGACTAGCGGGAGGGCCTCACGCAATGAGCAGTTCTTC
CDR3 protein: CASSRKIGTSGRASRNEQFF

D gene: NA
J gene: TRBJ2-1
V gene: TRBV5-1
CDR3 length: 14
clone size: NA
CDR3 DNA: TGCGCCAGCAGCCGAGACGGTCACCAAAATGAGCAGTTCTTC
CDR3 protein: CASSRDGHQNEQFF

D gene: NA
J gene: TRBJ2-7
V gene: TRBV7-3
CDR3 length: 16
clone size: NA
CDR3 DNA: TGTGCCAGCAGCTGTCGACGAGAGGGGACCTTATGCGAGCAGTACTTC
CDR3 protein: CASSCRREGTLCEQYF

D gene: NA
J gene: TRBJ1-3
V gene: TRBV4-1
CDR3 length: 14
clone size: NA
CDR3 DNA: TGCGCCAGCAGCCAACAGGGTGCTGGAAACACCATATATTTT
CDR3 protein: CASSQQGAGNTIYF

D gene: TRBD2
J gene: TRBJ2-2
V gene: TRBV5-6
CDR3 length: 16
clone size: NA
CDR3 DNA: TGTGCCAGCAGCCCTCTAGCGGGAGGGTTAACCGGGGAGCTGTTTTTT
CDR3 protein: CASSPLAGGLTGELFF

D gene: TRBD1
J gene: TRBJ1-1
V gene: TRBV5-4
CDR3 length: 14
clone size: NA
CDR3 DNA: TGTGCCAGCAGCTGGGGACAGGGGGCAACTGAAGCTTTCTTT
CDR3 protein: CASSWGQGATEAFF

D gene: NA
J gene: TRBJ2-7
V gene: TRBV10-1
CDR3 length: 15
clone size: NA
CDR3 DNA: TGCGCCAGCAGTGAGGGGAGGTCTAGCAGCTACGAGCAGTACTTC
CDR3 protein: CASSEGRSSSYEQYF

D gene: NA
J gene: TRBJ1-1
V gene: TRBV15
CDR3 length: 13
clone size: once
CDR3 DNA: TGTGCCACCAGCAGAGAAACCACTACTGCAGCTTTCTTT
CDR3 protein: CATSRETTTAAFF

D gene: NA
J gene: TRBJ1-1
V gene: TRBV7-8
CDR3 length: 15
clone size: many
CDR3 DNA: TGTGCCAGCAGTCCCACTCGGACGGGGAACACTGAAGCTTTCTTT
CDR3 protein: CASSPTRTGNTEAFF

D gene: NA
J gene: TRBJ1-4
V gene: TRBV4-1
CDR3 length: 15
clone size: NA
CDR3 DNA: TGCGCCAGCAGCCGGGGACATGGGGGTAATGAAAAACTGTTTTTT
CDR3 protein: CASSRGHGGNEKLFF

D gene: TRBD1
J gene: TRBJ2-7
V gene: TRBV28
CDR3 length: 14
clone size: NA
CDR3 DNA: TGTGCCAGCAGAAAGAAGGGGGCGCGGAGCGAGCAGTACTTC
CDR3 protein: CASRKKGARSEQYF

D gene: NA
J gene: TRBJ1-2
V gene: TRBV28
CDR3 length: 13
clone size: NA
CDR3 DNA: TGTGCCAGCAGTTTTCAGGGGCGGTATGGCTACACCTTC
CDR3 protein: CASSFQGRYGYTF

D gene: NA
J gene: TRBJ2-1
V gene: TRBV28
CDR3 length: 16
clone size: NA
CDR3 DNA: TGTGCCAGCAGCTCCCCCGAAGCGTCTTCCTACAATGAGCAGTTCTTC
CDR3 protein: CASSSPEASSYNEQFF

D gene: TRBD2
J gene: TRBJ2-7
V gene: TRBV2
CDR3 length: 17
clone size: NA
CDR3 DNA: TGTGCCAGCAGTCAATCTAGATCGGGACTAGTCCGCTACGAGCAGTACTTC
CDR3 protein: CASSQSRSGLVRYEQYF

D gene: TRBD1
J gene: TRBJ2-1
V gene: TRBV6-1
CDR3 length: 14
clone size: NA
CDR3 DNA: TGTGCCAGCGGGCGACAGGGGGCTGTCAATGAGCAGTTCTTC
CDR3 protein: CASGRQGAVNEQFF

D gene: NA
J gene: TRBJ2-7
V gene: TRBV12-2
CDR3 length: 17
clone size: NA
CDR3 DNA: TGTGCAAGTCGCTTAGCGCAATTGATAGCGGGAACCTACGAGCAGTACTTC
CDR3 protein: CASRLAQLIAGTYEQYF

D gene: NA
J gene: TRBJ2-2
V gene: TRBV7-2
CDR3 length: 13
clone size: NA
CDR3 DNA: TGTGCCAGCAGCTTAGTGCTCACCGGGGAGCTGTTTTTT
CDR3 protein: CASSLVLTGELFF